Shown below are 11 T cell receptor beta chains from a single sample sequenced in a study of read filtering for tumor transcriptome and immune sequencing. Molecular barcoded adaptors covering alpha/delta and beta/gamma chains were used on 400 ng RNA. TCRdb redid the calling of the reads with MiXCR, one entry per CDR3 protein. The sample lists more than 70,000 distinct CDR3 sequences, roughly a fifth seen once, with 9.5% to 12% in the top ten. Material: a population of CD138-negative cells sorted from bone marrow. The receptors derive from a donor at least 40 years old with multiple myeloma.

This clonotype was seen at least ten times. V is TRBV24-1 and J is TRBJ2-3; maybe TRBD2 (7 bases). V lost 4 bases, J lost 7 bases, and 20 bases lay in between. Germline V gene data show CDR1 as KGHDR and CDR2 as SFDVKD. CDR3 length: 16 amino acids. The CDR3 DNA is TGTGCCACCAGTGACCCCGGGACGGGGGGCAGAAATACGCAGTATTTT. Encoded protein: CATSDPGTGGRNTQYF.

This clonotype came up many times. The chain carries TRBV28 and TRBJ1-1; 8 bases match TRBD1. There are 15 residues in the CDR3. In germline, CDR1 is MDHEN, CDR2 SYDVKM. The V and J ends lost 4 bases and 0 bases, in that order; junction bases with no gene match: 4. The CDR3, as DNA: TGTGCCAGCAGTTCAGGGGGCGGCCTGAACACTGAAGCTTTCTTT. It codes for CASSSGGGLNTEAFF.

In regard to this clonotype: A much larger clone sits a single nucleotide away, making a read error possible. The V call is TRBV5-1, the J call TRBJ1-6, with a possible D match to TRBD1 (5 bases). Germline assignment: CDR1 SGHRS and CDR2 YFSETQ. The CDR3 consists of 13 residues. The CDR3 loop is CARSLGVNSPLHF. CDR3 nucleotide sequence: TGCGCCCGCAGCTTAGGGGTCAATTCACCCCTCCACTTT.

This clonotype was counted only a few times. This chain links TRBV29-1 with TRBJ2-3; D not certain. The CDR3 is 13 residues long. The V and J ends lost 4 bases and 2 bases respectively, with 10 bases between them. CDR1 and CDR2 (germline): SQVTM, ANQGSEA. CDR3 DNA: TGCAGCGTTGCTAGAATCGCCACAGATACGCAGTATTTT. It codes for CSVARIATDTQYF.

This clonotype was detected many times. The CDR3 reads CASSVGIAGELFF. The DNA for the CDR3 is TGTGCCAGCAGCGTAGGTATCGCCGGGGAGCTGTTTTTT. J is TRBJ2-2 and V is TRBV9; D uncertain. The CDR3 contains 13 residues. V was cut by 0 bases and J by 6 bases, with 6 bases left in between. From germline, CDR1 is SGDLS and CDR2 YYNGEE. The variable domain in full, completed from reference TRBV9 and TRBJ2-2, reads DSGVTQTPKHLITATGQRVTLRCSPRSGDLSVYWYQQSLDQGLQFLIQYYNGEERAKGNILERFSAQQFPDLHSELNLSSLELGDSALYFCASSVGIAGELFFGEGSRLTVL.

This clonotype showed up just a few times. The chain uses TRBV19 and TRBJ2-3, with 10 bases lining up with TRBD1. This CDR3 comprises 18 residues. Trimming removed 6 bases from V and 2 bases from J; junction bases left unmatched: 14. CDR1 and CDR2 (germline): LNHDA, SQIVND (reference sequence). The CDR3 bases are TGTGCCAGTAGCAGCGGACAGGGGGGCGTTTACTACACAGATACGCAGTATTTT. As protein: CASSSGQGGVYYTDTQYF.

As concerns this clonotype: A read error may explain this, as a much larger clone is one base away. This chain links TRBV30 with TRBJ2-7, with D possibly called TRBD1 or TRBD2 (5 bases each). Germline CDR1 reads GTSNPN; CDR2 reads SVGIG (reference sequence). Deletions cut 1 base from V and 0 bases from J, with 16 bases between. The CDR3 loop spans 16 amino acids. The CDR3 loop reads CAWSGPGRRSSYEQYF. CDR3 nucleotide sequence: TGTGCCTGGAGTGGACCGGGACGGCGGAGCTCCTACGAGCAGTACTTC.

This clonotype was observed many times. This rearrangement joins TRBV29-1 to TRBJ2-1; D uncertain. The CDR3 extends over 12 amino acids. The V and J ends lost 7 bases and 4 bases respectively, with 11 bases between them. The V gene's germline CDR1 is SQVTM and CDR2 ANQGSEA. The CDR3 is CSASQRYNEQFF. DNA for the CDR3: TGCAGCGCGTCACAGAGGTACAATGAGCAGTTCTTC.

This clonotype was observed a few times. This may stem from a read error, because a much larger clone lies one nucleotide away. The chain links TRBV27 to TRBJ2-7; D is possibly TRBD1 or TRBD2 (5 bases each). Germline V gene data show CDR1 as MNHEY and CDR2 as SMNVEV (reference sequence). This CDR3 comprises 15 residues. The CDR3 loop reads CASSWGTASSYEQCF. In DNA form, the CDR3 reads TGTGCCAGCAGTTGGGGGACCGCTAGCTCCTACGAGCAGTGCTTC.

This clonotype was seen ten or more times. The chain is built from TRBV12-3 or TRBV12-4 and TRBJ1-2; 8 bases agree with TRBD1. V lost 5 bases to trimming and J lost 8 bases; unmatched junction nucleotides: 7. The CDR3 consists of 13 residues. The CDR3 DNA reads TGTGCCAGCAGTCTGGACAGGGACAGGGGCTACACCTTC. Translation gives CASSLDRDRGYTF.

This clonotype was seen at least ten times. The V gene is TRBV12-3 or TRBV12-4, the J gene TRBJ1-2, with a weak D call TRBD1 (6 bases). The CDR3 runs 15 residues. The V end lost 6 bases, the J end lost 2 bases, and 16 bases lay between the germline ends. The CDR3 region is CASRSYREKNYGYTF. DNA of the CDR3: TGTGCCAGCAGATCCTACAGGGAAAAGAACTATGGCTACACCTTC.